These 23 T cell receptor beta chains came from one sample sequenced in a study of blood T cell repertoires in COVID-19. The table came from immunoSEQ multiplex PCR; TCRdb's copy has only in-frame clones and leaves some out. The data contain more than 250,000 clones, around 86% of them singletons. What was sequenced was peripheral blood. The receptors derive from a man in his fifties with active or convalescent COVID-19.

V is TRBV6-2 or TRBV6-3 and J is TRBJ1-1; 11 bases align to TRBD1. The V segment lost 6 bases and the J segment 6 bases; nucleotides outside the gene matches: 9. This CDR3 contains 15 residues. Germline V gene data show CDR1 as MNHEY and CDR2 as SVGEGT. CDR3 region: CASSQPGQGVAEAFF. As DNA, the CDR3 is TGTGCCAGCAGCCAACCGGGACAGGGGGTAGCTGAAGCTTTCTTT.

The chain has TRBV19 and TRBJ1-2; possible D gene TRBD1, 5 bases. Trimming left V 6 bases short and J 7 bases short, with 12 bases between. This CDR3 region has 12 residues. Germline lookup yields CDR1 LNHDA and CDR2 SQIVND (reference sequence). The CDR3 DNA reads TGTGCCAGTAGCGACAGCAGTCTTGGCTACACCTTC. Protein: CASSDSSLGYTF. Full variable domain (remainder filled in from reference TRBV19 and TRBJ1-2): DGGITQSPKYLFRKEGQNVTLSCEQNLNHDAMYWYRQDPGQGLRLIYYSQIVNDFQKGDIAEGYSVSREKKESFPLTVTSAQKNPTAFYLCASSDSSLGYTFGSGTRLTVV.

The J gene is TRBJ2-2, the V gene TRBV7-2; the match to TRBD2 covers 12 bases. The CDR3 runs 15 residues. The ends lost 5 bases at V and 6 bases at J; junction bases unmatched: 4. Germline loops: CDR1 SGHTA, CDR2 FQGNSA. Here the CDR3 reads CASSALAGGPGELFF. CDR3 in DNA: TGTGCCAGCAGCGCCCTAGCGGGGGGGCCCGGGGAGCTGTTTTTT.

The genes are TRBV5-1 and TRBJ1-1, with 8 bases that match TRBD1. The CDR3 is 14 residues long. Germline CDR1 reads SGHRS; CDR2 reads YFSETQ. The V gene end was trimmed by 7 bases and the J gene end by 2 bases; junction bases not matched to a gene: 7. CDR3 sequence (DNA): TGCGCCAGCGCTCGAGGGACAGGAAACACTGAAGCTTTCTTT. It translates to CASARGTGNTEAFF.

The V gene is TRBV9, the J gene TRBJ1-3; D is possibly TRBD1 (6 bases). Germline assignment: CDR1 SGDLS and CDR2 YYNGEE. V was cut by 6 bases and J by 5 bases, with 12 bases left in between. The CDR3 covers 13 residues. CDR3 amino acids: CASTGGGRNTIYF. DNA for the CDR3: TGTGCCAGCACGGGGGGCGGTCGAAACACCATATATTTT.

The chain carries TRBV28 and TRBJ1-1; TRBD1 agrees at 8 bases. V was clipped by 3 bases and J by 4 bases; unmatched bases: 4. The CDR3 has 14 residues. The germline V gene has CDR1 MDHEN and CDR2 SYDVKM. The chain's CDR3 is CASSFPGGPTEAFF. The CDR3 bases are TGTGCCAGCAGTTTCCCAGGGGGCCCCACTGAAGCTTTCTTT.

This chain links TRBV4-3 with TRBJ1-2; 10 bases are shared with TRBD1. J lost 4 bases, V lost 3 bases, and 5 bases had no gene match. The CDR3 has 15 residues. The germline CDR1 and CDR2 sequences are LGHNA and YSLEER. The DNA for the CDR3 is TGCGCCAGCAGCCAGGGGGACAGGGGACCCTATGGCTACACCTTC. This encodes CASSQGDRGPYGYTF.

The CDR3 DNA is TGTGCCAGCAGCCCCAGGGGGCGTCAAGAGACCCAGTACTTC. Its protein product is CASSPRGRQETQYF. V usage is TRBV3-1 (or the pseudogene TRBV3-2) and J usage is TRBJ2-5; TRBD1 agrees at 8 bases. V lost 4 bases and J lost 2; bases outside the gene matches: 3. The length of the CDR3 is 14 residues. CDR1 LGHDT and CDR2 YNNKEL come from the germline V gene (reference sequence).

Here the CDR3 reads CASSRGQGADTQYF. The CDR3 coding sequence is TGTGCCAGTAGTCGGGGACAGGGGGCAGATACGCAGTATTTT. The chain is built from TRBV19 and TRBJ2-3; 11 positions agree with TRBD1. V shed 5 bases and J 4 bases; nucleotides not matched to a gene: 2. CDR3 length: 14 amino acids. CDR1 LNHDA and CDR2 SQIVND come from the germline V gene (reference sequence).

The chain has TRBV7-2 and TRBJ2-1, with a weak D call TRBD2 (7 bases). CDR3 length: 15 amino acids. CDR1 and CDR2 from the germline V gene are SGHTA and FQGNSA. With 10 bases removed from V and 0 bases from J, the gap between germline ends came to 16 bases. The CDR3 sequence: CATSGGYSSYNEQFF. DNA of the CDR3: TGTGCCACCTCGGGGGGCTACAGCTCCTACAATGAGCAGTTCTTC.

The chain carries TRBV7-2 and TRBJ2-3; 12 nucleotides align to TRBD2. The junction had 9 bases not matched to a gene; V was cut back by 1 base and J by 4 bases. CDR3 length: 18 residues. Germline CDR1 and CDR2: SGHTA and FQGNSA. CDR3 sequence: CASSLEASGGASSDTQYF. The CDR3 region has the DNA TGTGCCAGCAGCTTAGAGGCTAGCGGGGGGGCATCTTCAGATACGCAGTATTTT.

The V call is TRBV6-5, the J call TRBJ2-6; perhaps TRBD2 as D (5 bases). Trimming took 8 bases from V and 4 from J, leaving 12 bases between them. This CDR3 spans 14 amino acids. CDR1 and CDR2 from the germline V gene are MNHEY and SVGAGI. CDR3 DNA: TGTGCCAGCGGGGAGCTAGGAGGGGCCAACGTCCTGACTTTC. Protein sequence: CASGELGGANVLTF.

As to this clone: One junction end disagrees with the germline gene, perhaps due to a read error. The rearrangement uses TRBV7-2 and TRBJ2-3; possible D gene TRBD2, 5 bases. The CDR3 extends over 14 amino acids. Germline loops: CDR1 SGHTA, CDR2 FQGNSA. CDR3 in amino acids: CASRLSGFSVTQYF. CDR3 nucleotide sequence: TGTGCCAGCCGCTTGAGCGGATTTAGCGTTACGCAGTATTTT.

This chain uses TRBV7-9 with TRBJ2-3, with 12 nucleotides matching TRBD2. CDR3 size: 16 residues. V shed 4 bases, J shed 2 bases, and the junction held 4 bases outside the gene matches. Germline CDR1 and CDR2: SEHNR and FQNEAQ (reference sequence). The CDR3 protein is CASSSGLAGLTDTQYF. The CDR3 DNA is TGTGCCAGCAGCTCTGGACTAGCGGGACTCACAGATACGCAGTATTTT.

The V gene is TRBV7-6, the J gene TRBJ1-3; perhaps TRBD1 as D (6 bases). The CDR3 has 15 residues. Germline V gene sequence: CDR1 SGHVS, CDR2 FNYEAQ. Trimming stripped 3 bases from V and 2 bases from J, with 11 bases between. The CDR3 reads CASSFGGQTGNTIYF. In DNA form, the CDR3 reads TGTGCCAGCAGCTTTGGTGGACAGACTGGAAACACCATATATTTT.

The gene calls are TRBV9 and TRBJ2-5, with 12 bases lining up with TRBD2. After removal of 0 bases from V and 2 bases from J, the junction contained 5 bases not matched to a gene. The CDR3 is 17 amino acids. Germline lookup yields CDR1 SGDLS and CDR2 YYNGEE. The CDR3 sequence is CASSVGGGTSGQETQYF. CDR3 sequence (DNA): TGTGCCAGCAGCGTAGGCGGTGGGACTAGCGGGCAAGAGACCCAGTACTTC.

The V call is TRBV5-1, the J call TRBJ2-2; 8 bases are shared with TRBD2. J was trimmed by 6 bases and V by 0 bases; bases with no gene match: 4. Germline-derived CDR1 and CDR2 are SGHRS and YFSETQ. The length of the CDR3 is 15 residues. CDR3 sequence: CASSLEGLVSGELFF. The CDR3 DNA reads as TGCGCCAGCAGCTTGGAGGGACTAGTTTCCGGGGAGCTGTTTTTT.

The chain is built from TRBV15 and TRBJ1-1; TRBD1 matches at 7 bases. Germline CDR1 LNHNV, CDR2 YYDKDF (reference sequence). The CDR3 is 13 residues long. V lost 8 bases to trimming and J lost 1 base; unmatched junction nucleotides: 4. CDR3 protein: CATQGQQNTEAFF. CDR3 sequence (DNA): TGTGCCACCCAGGGACAGCAGAACACTGAAGCTTTCTTT.

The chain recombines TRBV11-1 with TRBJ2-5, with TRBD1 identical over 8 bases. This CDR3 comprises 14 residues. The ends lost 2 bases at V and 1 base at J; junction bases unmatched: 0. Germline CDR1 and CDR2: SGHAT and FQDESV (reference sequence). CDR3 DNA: TGTGCCAGCAGCTTAACAGGGGGCCAAGAGACCCAGTACTTC. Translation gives CASSLTGGQETQYF. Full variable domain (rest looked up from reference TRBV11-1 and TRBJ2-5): EAEVAQSPRYKITEKSQAVAFWCDPISGHATLYWYRQILGQGPELLVQFQDESVVDDSQLPKDRFSAERLKGVDSTLKIQPAELGDSAMYLCASSLTGGQETQYFGPGTRLLVL.

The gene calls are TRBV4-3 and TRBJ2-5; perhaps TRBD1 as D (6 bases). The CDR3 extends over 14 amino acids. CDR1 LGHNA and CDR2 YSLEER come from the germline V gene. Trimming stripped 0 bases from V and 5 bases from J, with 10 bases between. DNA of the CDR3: TGCGCCAGCAGCCAAGATACAGGGTCGGAGACCCAGTACTTC. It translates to CASSQDTGSETQYF.

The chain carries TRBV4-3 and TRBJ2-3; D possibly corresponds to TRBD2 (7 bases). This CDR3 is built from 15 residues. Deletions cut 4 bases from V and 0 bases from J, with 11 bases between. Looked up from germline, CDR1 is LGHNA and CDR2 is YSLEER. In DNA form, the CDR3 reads TGCGCCAGCAGCCTGGCGGGGGCGAGCACAGATACGCAGTATTTT. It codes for CASSLAGASTDTQYF.

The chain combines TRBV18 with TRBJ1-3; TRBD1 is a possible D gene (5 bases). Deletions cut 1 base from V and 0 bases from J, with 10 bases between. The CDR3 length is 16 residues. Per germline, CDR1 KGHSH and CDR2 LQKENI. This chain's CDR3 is CASSPQPGHSGNTIYF. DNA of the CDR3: TGTGCCAGCTCACCACAGCCAGGACACTCTGGAAACACCATATATTTT.

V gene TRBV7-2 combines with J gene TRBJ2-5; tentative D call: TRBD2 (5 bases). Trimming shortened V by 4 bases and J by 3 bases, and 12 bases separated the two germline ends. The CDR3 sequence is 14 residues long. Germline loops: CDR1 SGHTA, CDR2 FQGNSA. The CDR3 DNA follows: TGTGCCAGCAGCTCCCAGCGAGGGAAAGAGACCCAGTACTTC. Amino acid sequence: CASSSQRGKETQYF.